Below, 24 T cell receptor beta chains from the same sample are listed, as sequenced in a study of CD4 and CD8 cells across lung adenocarcinoma regions. TCRdb re-called the PCR reads with MiXCR, one entry per CDR3 protein. This sample has 12,000 or so distinct CDR3 sequences; 40% to 50% occur once, and the top ten carry roughly 25%. Sequenced material: CD8+ T cells from the margin of a lung tumor. The source is a female donor with lung adenocarcinoma. The CD4 and CD8 labels of this study may be unreliable.

This clonotype was counted a single time. One end of the junction varies from germline; a read error may be responsible. The chain recombines TRBV10-2 with TRBJ2-1; D gene unclear. Germline V lookup: CDR1 WSHSY, CDR2 SAAADI. CDR3 length equals 11 residues. This chain's CDR3 is CASSHTSAQFF. The DNA for the CDR3 is TGCGCCAGCAGCCACACCAGCGCGCAGTTTTTC.

V and J are TRBV20-1 and TRBJ2-1; D remains unclear. The germline V gene encodes CDR1 DFQATT and CDR2 SNEGSKA (reference sequence). V gave up 6 bases and J gave up 0 bases, with 12 bases separating them. The CDR3 covers 14 residues. Here the CDR3 reads CSARPWNSYNEQFF. The DNA of the CDR3 is TGCAGTGCCCGACCCTGGAACTCCTACAATGAGCAGTTCTTC.

As concerns this clonotype: One end of the junction varies from germline; a read error may be responsible. The rearrangement uses TRBV6-1 and TRBJ2-3; D may match TRBD1 or TRBD2 (5 bases each). This CDR3 is 14 amino acids long. Germline CDR1 and CDR2: MNHNS and SASEGT. The CDR3 protein is CASLGARDQDTQYF. Written as DNA, the CDR3 is TGTGCCAGCCTCGGGGCCCGTGACCAAGATACGCAGTACTTT.

Of note for this clonotype: At one of its ends the junction is not consistent with the germline gene, which may arise from a read error. The rearrangement uses TRBV6-1 and TRBJ2-3, with 8 bases aligning to TRBD1. Germline assignment: CDR1 MNHNS and CDR2 SASEGT. The CDR3 length is 14 residues. The CDR3 DNA sequence: TGTGCCAGCAGGGTTGGGACAGGTAAAAACACGCAGTATTTC. Its translation: CASRVGTGKNTQYF.

This clonotype was seen a handful of times. The chain is built from TRBV6-5 and TRBJ2-1, with unresolved D. Germline CDR1 reads MNHEY; CDR2 reads SVGAGI. The CDR3 is 16 amino acids. V lost 2 bases to trimming and J lost 1 base, with 12 bases between them. In DNA, the CDR3 is TGTGCCAGCAGTTACCGTGGGATAGGTTCCTACAATGAGCAGTTCTTC. This gives the protein CASSYRGIGSYNEQFF.

CDR3 nucleotides: TGTGCCAGCAGTTTTTCTGGGGCCAACGTCCTGACTTTC. Translating gives CASSFSGANVLTF. The genes are TRBV27 and TRBJ2-6; D is unresolved. The CDR3 sequence is 13 residues long. The V gene lost 3 bases and the J gene lost 1 base, with 1 base spanning the gap. The V gene's germline CDR1 is MNHEY and CDR2 SMNVEV (reference sequence).

Turning to this clonotype: The junction does not match germline at one end; this may be a read error. The V call is TRBV10-1, the J call TRBJ2-3, with D unclear. This CDR3 region has 13 residues. CDR1 is WNHNN and CDR2 is SYGVQD in the germline V gene (reference sequence). CDR3 nucleotides: TGCGCCAGCAGCCCAAATGGTAAAGATATTCAGTACTTT. Amino acids: CASSPNGKDIQYF.

This clonotype showed up just a few times. This chain uses TRBV6-1 with TRBJ2-5; 11 nucleotides match TRBD2. With V trimmed by 4 bases and J by 5 bases, 6 bases remained unmatched. Germline CDR1 and CDR2: MNHNS and SASEGT. The CDR3 consists of 15 residues. Here the CDR3 DNA reads TGTGCCAGCAGTGTAGCGGGGGGGCCCGGGGAGACCCAGTACTTC. This encodes CASSVAGGPGETQYF.

Points on this clonotype: An end of the junction differs from the germline gene, which may be a read error. The chain carries TRBV6-1 and TRBJ2-1, with D tentatively TRBD2 (7 bases). The CDR3 consists of 15 residues. Germline loops: CDR1 MNHNS, CDR2 SASEGT. CDR3: CASRLSGASGDAQFF. For the CDR3, the DNA is TGTGCCAGCAGACTCTCGGGGGCTAGCGGCGATGCGCAGTTTTTC.

V gene TRBV7-2 combines with J gene TRBJ2-4; D may match TRBD1 or TRBD2 (5 bases each). CDR1 and CDR2 (germline): SGHTA, FQGNSA. This CDR3 comprises 16 residues. The V and J ends lost 4 bases and 1 base respectively, with 14 bases between them. The CDR3 loop reads CASSSSGRWAKNIQYF. The CDR3 coding sequence is TGTGCCAGCAGCTCCTCGGGGCGGTGGGCCAAAAACATTCAGTACTTC.

This clonotype was detected once. The J gene is TRBJ2-5, the V gene TRBV10-3, with a weak D call TRBD2 (6 bases). This CDR3 contains 15 residues. Per the germline V gene, CDR1 is ENHRY and CDR2 is SYGVKD. The ends were cut back, 11 bases at V and 2 bases at J, with 21 bases in the middle. CDR3 in DNA: TGTGCCGCGGGGCCCGGCGGGCGTGAACAAGAGACCCAGTACTTC. Translating it yields CAAGPGGREQETQYF.

The chain couples TRBV6-4 to TRBJ2-1; D may be TRBD1 or TRBD2 (5 bases each). The germline V and J ends were trimmed by 7 bases and 1 base, with 17 bases remaining between them. This CDR3 region has 16 residues. Germline CDR1 is MRHNA and CDR2 is SNTAGT. The CDR3 sequence: CASKRDGEGSYNEQFF. The CDR3 region has the DNA TGTGCCAGCAAGAGGGACGGCGAAGGGTCCTACAATGAGCAGTTCTTC.

About this clonotype: A much bigger clone sits one base away, suggesting this may be a read error. The chain is built from TRBV7-2 and TRBJ2-1; a possible D gene is TRBD1 (7 bases). Germline V gene lookup returns CDR1 SGHTA and CDR2 FQGNSA. The CDR3 contains 14 residues. Trimming took off 10 bases at V and 10 bases at J, with 23 bases between the two ends. CDR3 DNA: TGTGCCACCCGCGGGACAGCGATCTCCTACGAGCAGTTCTTC. This encodes CATRGTAISYEQFF.

The CDR3: CASSSDLGLGTEAFF. The DNA of the CDR3 is TGTGCCAGCAGCTCTGATCTGGGTTTGGGCACTGAAGCTTTCTTT. V gene TRBV6-1 combines with J gene TRBJ1-1, with D hard to call. The germline V gene encodes CDR1 MNHNS and CDR2 SASEGT. There are 15 residues in the CDR3. The germline V and J ends were trimmed by 6 bases and 4 bases, with 18 bases remaining between them.

This chain joins TRBV6-1 and TRBJ2-1; 9 bases line up with TRBD2. The DNA end is a closer match to TRBJ2-3, so the J assignment may be wrong. This CDR3 is built from 15 residues. Germline V gives CDR1 MNHNS, CDR2 SASEGT. In nucleotides, the CDR3 is TGTGCCAGCAGATTCCAGGGGACTAGCACAAATAAGCAGTATTTT. It specifies CASRFQGTSTNKQYF.

The chain joins TRBV10-1 to TRBJ2-1; D perhaps matches TRBD2 (5 bases). CDR3 length equals 13 residues. Germline CDR1 WNHNN, CDR2 SYGVQD (reference sequence). Trimming took off 8 bases at V and 10 bases at J, with 18 bases between the two ends. The CDR3 protein is CASRRRGLYEQFF. In DNA form, the CDR3 reads TGCGCCAGCCGGCGGAGAGGACTGTACGAGCAGTTCTTC.

This clonotype was recorded many times. V gene TRBV4-1 combines with J gene TRBJ2-3; the match to TRBD2 covers 8 bases. The CDR3 runs 17 residues. Trimming took 4 bases from V and 0 from J; bases not matched to a gene: 9. Germline V gives CDR1 MGHRA, CDR2 YSYEKL. The CDR3 DNA sequence: TGCGCCAGCAGCCTTAAACTAGCGGAGCTTAGCACAGATACGCAGTATTTT. Translated: CASSLKLAELSTDTQYF.

Only one count was recorded for this clonotype. The chain links TRBV6-2 or TRBV6-3 to TRBJ2-3, with 11 positions matching TRBD1. Germline V gene lookup returns CDR1 MNHEY and CDR2 SVGEGT. CDR3 size: 14 residues. The CDR3 DNA is TGTGCGGGCAGGGGGACAGGGGGGAAAGATACGCAGTATTTT. Amino acid sequence: CAGRGTGGKDTQYF.

J is TRBJ1-3 and V is TRBV6-1; no clear D. Germline V lookup: CDR1 MNHNS, CDR2 SASEGT. CDR3 length equals 15 residues. With 4 bases removed from V and 2 bases from J, the gap between germline ends came to 12 bases. CDR3: CASSATGETGNTIYF. CDR3 in DNA: TGTGCCAGCAGTGCAACCGGGGAAACTGGAAACACCATATATTTT.

The chain recombines TRBV6-1 with TRBJ2-7; 14 bases are a match to TRBD2. TRBJ2-5 explains the end of the DNA better; the J call may be wrong. The CDR3 loop spans 16 amino acids. CDR1 and CDR2 from the germline V gene are MNHNS and SASEGT. CDR3 amino acids: CASSRLAGGPAETQYF. In DNA form, the CDR3 reads TGTGCCAGCAGCAGACTAGCGGGAGGGCCCGCGGAGACCCAGTACTTC.

On this clonotype: The junction departs from the called germline gene at one end, perhaps through a read error. CDR3 region: CASRFSGTSADELFF. For the CDR3, the DNA is TGTGCCAGCAGATTCTCCGGGACTAGCGCCGATGAGCTGTTTTTC. The rearrangement links TRBV6-5 to TRBJ2-1; TRBD2 aligns across 10 bases. This CDR3 spans 15 amino acids. CDR1 MNHEY and CDR2 SVGAGI come from the germline V gene.

This clonotype ranks as medium-sized. This sequence joins TRBV6-1 and TRBJ2-3; 14 bases map to TRBD2. V lost 5 bases to trimming and J lost 5 bases; unmatched junction nucleotides: 3. The CDR3 has 15 residues. The germline V gene encodes CDR1 MNHNS and CDR2 SASEGT. CDR3 protein: CASSRTSGGLDTQYF. CDR3 nucleotide sequence: TGTGCCAGCAGTCGGACTAGCGGGGGGCTAGATACGCAGTATTTT.

The chain links TRBV7-2 to TRBJ2-1; a weak D match, TRBD1 (6 bases). Matching the DNA end better, TRBJ2-5 makes the J call doubtful. The CDR3 loop spans 14 amino acids. Per germline, CDR1 SGHTA and CDR2 FQGNSA. CDR3 DNA: TGTGCCAGCAGCTTAGGCCAGGGGTTCGAGACCCAGTACTTC. Its protein product is CASSLGQGFETQYF.

This clonotype was picked up one time. V is TRBV5-1 and J is TRBJ2-5, with D possibly being TRBD1 or TRBD2 (5 bases each). The CDR3 has 14 amino acids. Germline assignment: CDR1 SGHRS and CDR2 YFSETQ. Trimming shortened V by 0 bases and J by 2 bases, and 8 bases separated the two germline ends. The CDR3 is CASSLVGEQETQYF. CDR3 sequence (DNA): TGCGCCAGCAGCTTGGTGGGGGAGCAAGAGACCCAGTACTTC.